Listed below are T cell receptor beta chains from one sample, sequenced in a study of blood T cell repertoires in COVID-19. Data came from immunoSEQ multiplex PCR; TCRdb stores just in-frame clones and leaves some out. The sample comprises approximately 92,000 clones, less than 90% of which are singletons, and 2% rests with the top ten. Sequencing input: peripheral blood. The receptors shown here come from an older man with active or convalescent COVID-19. Both conserved end residues are part of each CDR3. A D gene is named only where the DNA matches it firmly. The size field is filled for only some rows; it gives once, few, many or a size class.

TRBJ2-7,.,TRBV5-1,many,TGCGCCAGCAGCCTAGGGAATGCGGGAAACGAGCAGTACTTC,CASSLGNAGNEQYF
TRBJ1-4,.,TRBV6-4,few,TGTGCCAGCAGCCCCCAATCGGGGGGAAAACTGTTTTTT,CASSPQSGGKLFF
TRBJ1-2,TRBD1,TRBV15,.,TGTGCCACCAGCGGTGGGACAGGGGCCGTTGGCTATGGCTACACCTTC,CATSGGTGAVGYGYTF
TRBJ2-1,TRBD1,TRBV30,.,TGTGCCTGGAGACCGGACAGGGTGGGGGGCAATGAGCAGTTCTTC,CAWRPDRVGGNEQFF
TRBJ1-1,TRBD1,TRBV11-2,.,TGTGCCAGCAGCTGGGGACAGGGGGCCTCTGAAGCTTTCTTT,CASSWGQGASEAFF
TRBJ1-1,.,TRBV7-8,.,TGTGCCAGCAGCTTAAACCCACCTATGCTATTGAACACTGAAGCTTTCTTT,CASSLNPPMLLNTEAFF
TRBJ2-7,TRBD1,TRBV19,.,TGTGCCAGTAGTATCGATTATGCGGGACAGGCGGACTACGAGCAGTACTTC,CASSIDYAGQADYEQYF
TRBJ1-5,TRBD1,TRBV2,.,TGTGCCAGCAGTGAAGAACAGGGGAGGAATCAGCCCCAGCATTTT,CASSEEQGRNQPQHF
TRBJ2-2,TRBD1,TRBV6-6,.,TGTGCCAGCAGAACGACAGGGTACGGGGAGCTGTTTTTT,CASRTTGYGELFF
TRBJ1-1,.,TRBV19,.,TGTGCCAGTAGTATCACGGGAGGGGGCACTGAAGCTTTCTTT,CASSITGGGTEAFF
TRBJ1-4,TRBD1,TRBV15,few,TGTGCCACCAGCGCCCGGACAGGGATTAATGAAAAACTGTTTTTT,CATSARTGINEKLFF
TRBJ1-4,.,TRBV2,.,TGTGCCAGCAGCAACACAGGGAAACTGAATGAAAAACTGTTTTTT,CASSNTGKLNEKLFF
TRBJ2-1,TRBD2,TRBV5-6,.,TGTGCCAGCAGCTCGCCGGGACTAGCGAAGAATGAGCAGTTCTTC,CASSSPGLAKNEQFF
TRBJ2-1,.,TRBV5-8,.,TGTGCCAGCAGCCTGGTGGGGGGTTGGAGCTCCTACAATGAGCAGTTCTTC,CASSLVGGWSSYNEQFF
TRBJ2-3,TRBD1,TRBV24-1,.,TGTGCCACCAGTGAAAACAGGGGGATAAATAAAGATACGCAGTATTTT,CATSENRGINKDTQYF
TRBJ2-3,TRBD2,TRBV7-8,.,TGTGCCAGCAGCTCCCGACTAGCGGGGGAAGGCACAGATACGCAGTATTTT,CASSSRLAGEGTDTQYF
TRBJ1-2,.,TRBV4-1,.,TGCGCCAGCAGCCAGGCAAGGACAGCTTTTAACTATGGCTACACCTTC,CASSQARTAFNYGYTF
TRBJ1-1,.,TRBV29-1,.,TGCAGCGGCAGGGCGAACACTGAAGCTTTCTTT,CSGRANTEAFF
TRBJ2-3,TRBD2,TRBV30,.,TGTGCCTGGACTTCCGGGGGGGCGCAGGCGTTTTTGCGGGGACGCACAGATACGCAGTATTTT,CAWTSGGAQAFLRGRTDTQYF
TRBJ2-1,.,TRBV6-6,.,TGTGCCAGCAGCCTCGACAGGACCTACAATGAGCAGTTCTTC,CASSLDRTYNEQFF
TRBJ1-2,.,TRBV5-4,few,TGTGCCAGCAGCCTAGGTCTGGGGGCCATGGGCTACACCTTC,CASSLGLGAMGYTF
TRBJ1-5,TRBD1,TRBV18,.,TGTGCCAGCTCACCGGACAGGTATCAGCCCCAGCATTTT,CASSPDRYQPQHF
TRBJ2-1,TRBD2,TRBV7-9,.,TGTGCCAGCAGCTTATCCCCGCGGGGGGGCCGCAATGAGCAGTTCTTC,CASSLSPRGGRNEQFF
TRBJ2-5,.,TRBV11-3,.,TGTGCCAGCAGCTTAGGCGCCCGGGAAGAGACCCAGTACTTC,CASSLGAREETQYF
TRBJ1-5,.,TRBV19,.,TGTGCCAGTAGCCCAAGGACAGAGAGCAATCAGCCCCAGCATTTT,CASSPRTESNQPQHF
TRBJ2-1,TRBD2,TRBV7-3,.,TGTGCCAGCAGCTTTGCGGGGGGAAATGAGCAGTTCTTC,CASSFAGGNEQFF
TRBJ1-5,.,TRBV29-1,once,TGCAGCGCTACACTAGGGGGATTTTATCAGCCCCAGCATTTT,CSATLGGFYQPQHF
TRBJ1-5,TRBD1,TRBV9,.,TGTGCCAGCAGCGGTCGACAGGGGGACAATCAGCCCCAGCATTTT,CASSGRQGDNQPQHF
TRBJ1-1,.,TRBV7-2,.,TGTGCCAGCAGCCCATGGGACAAGAACACTGAAGCTTTCTTT,CASSPWDKNTEAFF
TRBJ1-1,TRBD1,TRBV30,.,TGTGCCTGGAGTGGCGGGACAGGGGGTTCCCACACTGAAGCTTTCTTT,CAWSGGTGGSHTEAFF
TRBJ1-5,TRBD1,TRBV4-2,.,TGTGCCAGCAGCCAAGAGGCAGGGGGCATCAATCAGCCCCAGCATTTT,CASSQEAGGINQPQHF
TRBJ1-5,TRBD1,TRBV4-1,.,TGCGCCAGCAGCCAAGATGGGGCAGGGGGAAGCAATCAGCCCCAGCATTTT,CASSQDGAGGSNQPQHF
TRBJ2-5,TRBD1,TRBV12-5,.,TGTGCTAGTGGTTCCATGGACAGGGCAGAGACCCAGTACTTC,CASGSMDRAETQYF
TRBJ2-2,TRBD1,TRBV30,once,TGTGCCTGGGGGGGACAGGGGTCGACGAACACCGGGGAGCTGTTTTTT,CAWGGQGSTNTGELFF
TRBJ1-5,.,TRBV7-9,.,TGTGCCAGCAGCTTAGGGGACTCTAATCAGCCCCAGCATTTT,CASSLGDSNQPQHF
TRBJ1-5,TRBD1,TRBV30,.,TGTGCCTGGAATAGGGACAGTTCACAGCCCCAGCATTTT,CAWNRDSSQPQHF
TRBJ1-3,.,TRBV19,few,TGTGCCAGTAGCGACAGAGGAAGAAACACCATATATTTT,CASSDRGRNTIYF
TRBJ2-6,.,TRBV6-2/TRBV6-3,.,TGTGCCAGCAGTTACTCGGGGGGTGGGGCCAACGTCCTGACTTTC,CASSYSGGGANVLTF
TRBJ1-1,.,TRBV19,once,TGTGCCAGTAGTCCCCTCCCTCGGGTGAACACTGAAGCTTTCTTT,CASSPLPRVNTEAFF
TRBJ1-6,TRBD1,TRBV6-6,.,TGTGCCAGCAGGCAGGGGGCCAATTCACCCCTCCACTTT,CASRQGANSPLHF
TRBJ1-3,.,TRBV19,few,TGTGCCAGTAGTGACCGGAGCTCTGGAAACACCATATATTTT,CASSDRSSGNTIYF
TRBJ1-4,.,TRBV19,.,TGTGCCAGTAGGATCGGACCCCGGGAAGGGTCTAATGAAAAACTGTTTTTT,CASRIGPREGSNEKLFF
TRBJ1-4,.,TRBV9,.,TGTGCCAGCAGCTCCCAGGGCGGTCCAGGGAAACTGTTTTTT,CASSSQGGPGKLFF
TRBJ1-1,TRBD1,TRBV28,.,TGTGCCAGCAGTTTTGGGGGACAGGGTGAATTAACTGAAGCTTTCTTT,CASSFGGQGELTEAFF
TRBJ2-5,TRBD1,TRBV4-2,once,TGTGCCAGCAGCCTGACAGGGTCGGAAGAGACCCAGTACTTC,CASSLTGSEETQYF
TRBJ2-1,TRBD2,TRBV15,.,TGTGCCACCAGCACCTATAGCGGGGGGGCCTACAATGAGCAGTTCTTC,CATSTYSGGAYNEQFF
TRBJ1-2,TRBD1,TRBV5-4,.,TGTGCCAGCAGCTTGGGCCCTAGACAGGGCCGTGGCTACACCTTC,CASSLGPRQGRGYTF
TRBJ1-3,.,TRBV9,few,TGTGCCAGCAGCGTACCGGGTGGAAACACCATATATTTT,CASSVPGGNTIYF
TRBJ1-4,.,TRBV5-1,few,TGCGCCAGCAGCTTGCCCGACAAGAATGAAAAACTGTTTTTT,CASSLPDKNEKLFF